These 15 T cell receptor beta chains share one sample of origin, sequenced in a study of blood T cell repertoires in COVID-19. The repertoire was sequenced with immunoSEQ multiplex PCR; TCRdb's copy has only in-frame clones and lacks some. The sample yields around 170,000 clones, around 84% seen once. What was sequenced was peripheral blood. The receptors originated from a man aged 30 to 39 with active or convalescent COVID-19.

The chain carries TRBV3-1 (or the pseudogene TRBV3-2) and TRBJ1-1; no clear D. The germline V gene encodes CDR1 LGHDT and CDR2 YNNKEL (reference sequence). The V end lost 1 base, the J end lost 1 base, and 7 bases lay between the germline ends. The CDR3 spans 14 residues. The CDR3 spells CASSQVGQNTEAFF. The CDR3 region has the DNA TGTGCCAGCAGCCAAGTGGGCCAGAACACTGAAGCTTTCTTT.

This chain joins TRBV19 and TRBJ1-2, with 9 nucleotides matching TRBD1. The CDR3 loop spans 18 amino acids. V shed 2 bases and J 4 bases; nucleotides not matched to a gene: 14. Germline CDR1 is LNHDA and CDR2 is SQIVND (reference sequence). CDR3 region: CASSILSGTGTIAYGYTF. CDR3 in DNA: TGTGCCAGTAGTATACTCTCCGGGACAGGGACTATTGCCTATGGCTACACCTTC.

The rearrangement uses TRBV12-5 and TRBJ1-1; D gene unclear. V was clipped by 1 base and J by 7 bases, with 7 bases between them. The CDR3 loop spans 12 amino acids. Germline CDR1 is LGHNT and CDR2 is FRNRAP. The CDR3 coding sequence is TGTGCTAGTGGTTTGGACAGTTTTGAAGCTTTCTTT. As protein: CASGLDSFEAFF.

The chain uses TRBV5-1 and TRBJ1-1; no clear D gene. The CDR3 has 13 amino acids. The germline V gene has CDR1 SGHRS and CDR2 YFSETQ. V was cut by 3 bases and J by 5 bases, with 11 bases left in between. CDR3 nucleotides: TGCGCCAGCAGCTGGAAGTCGGGGACTGAAGCTTTCTTT. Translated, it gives CASSWKSGTEAFF.

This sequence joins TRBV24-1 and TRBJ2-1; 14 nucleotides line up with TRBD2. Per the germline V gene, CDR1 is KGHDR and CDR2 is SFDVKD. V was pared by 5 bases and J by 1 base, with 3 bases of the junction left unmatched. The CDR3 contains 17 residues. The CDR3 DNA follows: TGTGCCACCAGTGGACTAGCGGGAGGGCAATCCTACAATGAGCAGTTCTTC. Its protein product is CATSGLAGGQSYNEQFF.

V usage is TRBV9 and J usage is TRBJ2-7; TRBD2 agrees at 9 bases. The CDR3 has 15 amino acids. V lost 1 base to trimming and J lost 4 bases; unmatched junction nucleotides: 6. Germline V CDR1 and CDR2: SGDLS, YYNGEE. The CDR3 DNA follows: TGTGCCAGCAGCGTAAACCCACTAGCGGGTTACGAGCAGTACTTC. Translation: CASSVNPLAGYEQYF. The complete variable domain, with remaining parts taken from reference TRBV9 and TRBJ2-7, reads DSGVTQTPKHLITATGQRVTLRCSPRSGDLSVYWYQQSLDQGLQFLIQYYNGEERAKGNILERFSAQQFPDLHSELNLSSLELGDSALYFCASSVNPLAGYEQYFGPGTRLTVT.

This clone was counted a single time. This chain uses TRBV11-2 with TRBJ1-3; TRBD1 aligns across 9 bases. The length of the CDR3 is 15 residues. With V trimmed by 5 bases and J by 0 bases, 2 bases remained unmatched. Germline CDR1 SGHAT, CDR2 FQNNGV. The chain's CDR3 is CASSQTGGSGNTIYF. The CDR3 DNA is TGTGCCAGCAGCCAGACAGGGGGCTCTGGAAACACCATATATTTT. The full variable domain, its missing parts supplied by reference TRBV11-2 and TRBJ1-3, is EAGVAQSPRYKIIEKRQSVAFWCNPISGHATLYWYQQILGQGPKLLIQFQNNGVVDDSQLPKDRFSAERLKGVDSTLKIQPAKLEDSAVYLCASSQTGGSGNTIYFGEGSWLTVV.

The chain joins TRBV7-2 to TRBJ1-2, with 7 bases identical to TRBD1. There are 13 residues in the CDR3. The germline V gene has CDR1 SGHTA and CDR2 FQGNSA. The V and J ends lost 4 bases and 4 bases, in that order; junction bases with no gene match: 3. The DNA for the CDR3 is TGTGCCAGCAGCTCAGGGGGGATCTATGGCTACACCTTC. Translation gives CASSSGGIYGYTF.

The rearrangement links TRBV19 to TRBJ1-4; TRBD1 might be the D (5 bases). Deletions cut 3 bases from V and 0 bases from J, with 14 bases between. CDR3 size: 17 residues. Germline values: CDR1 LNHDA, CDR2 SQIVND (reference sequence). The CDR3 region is CASSIRSGTATNEKLFF. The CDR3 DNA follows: TGTGCCAGTAGTATTCGTTCAGGGACTGCAACTAATGAAAAACTGTTTTTT.

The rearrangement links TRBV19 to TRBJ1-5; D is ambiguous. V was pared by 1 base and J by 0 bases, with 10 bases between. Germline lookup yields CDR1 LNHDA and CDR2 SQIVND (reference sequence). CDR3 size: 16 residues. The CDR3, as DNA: TGTGCCAGTAGTATAGTACACCGATATAGCAATCAGCCCCAGCATTTT. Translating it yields CASSIVHRYSNQPQHF.

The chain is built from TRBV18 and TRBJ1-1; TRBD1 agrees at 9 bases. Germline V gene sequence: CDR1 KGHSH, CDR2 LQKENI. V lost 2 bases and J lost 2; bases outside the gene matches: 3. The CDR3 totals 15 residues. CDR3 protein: CASSPTGGRNTEAFF. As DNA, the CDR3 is TGTGCCAGCTCACCAACAGGGGGCCGCAACACTGAAGCTTTCTTT.

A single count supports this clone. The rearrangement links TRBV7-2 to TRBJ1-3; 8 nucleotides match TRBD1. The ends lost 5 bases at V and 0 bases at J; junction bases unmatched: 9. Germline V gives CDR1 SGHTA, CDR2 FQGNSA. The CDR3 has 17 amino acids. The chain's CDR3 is CASSRRQGRFSGNTIYF. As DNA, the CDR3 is TGTGCCAGCAGCCGCAGACAGGGGAGGTTCTCTGGAAACACCATATATTTT. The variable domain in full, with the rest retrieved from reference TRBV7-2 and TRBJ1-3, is GAGVSQSPSNKVTEKGKDVELRCDPISGHTALYWYRQSLGQGLEFLIYFQGNSAPDKSGLPSDRFSAERTGGSVSTLTIQRTQQEDSAVYLCASSRRQGRFSGNTIYFGEGSWLTVV.

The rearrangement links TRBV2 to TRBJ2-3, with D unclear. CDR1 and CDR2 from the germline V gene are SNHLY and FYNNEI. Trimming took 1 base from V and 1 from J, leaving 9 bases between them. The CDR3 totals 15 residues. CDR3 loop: CASSEGQSGTDTQYF. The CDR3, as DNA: TGTGCCAGCAGTGAAGGGCAGTCCGGCACAGATACGCAGTATTTT. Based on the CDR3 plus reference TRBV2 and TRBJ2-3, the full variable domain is EPEVTQTPSHQVTQMGQEVILRCVPISNHLYFYWYRQILGQKVEFLVSFYNNEISEKSEIFDDQFSVERPDGSNFTLKIRSTKLEDSAMYFCASSEGQSGTDTQYFGPGTRLTVL.

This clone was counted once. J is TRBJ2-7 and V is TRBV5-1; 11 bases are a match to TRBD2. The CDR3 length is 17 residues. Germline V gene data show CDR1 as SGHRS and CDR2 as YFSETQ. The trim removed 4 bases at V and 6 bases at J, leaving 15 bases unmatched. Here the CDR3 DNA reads TGCGCCAGCAGCCCCCCAAGCTCACTAGCGGGAGTTTCCGAGCAGTACTTC. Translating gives CASSPPSSLAGVSEQYF. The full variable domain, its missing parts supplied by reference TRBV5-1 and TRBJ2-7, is KAGVTQTPRYLIKTRGQQVTLSCSPISGHRSVSWYQQTPGQGLQFLFEYFSETQRNKGNFPGRFSGRQFSNSRSEMNVSTLELGDSALYLCASSPPSSLAGVSEQYFGPGTRLTVT.

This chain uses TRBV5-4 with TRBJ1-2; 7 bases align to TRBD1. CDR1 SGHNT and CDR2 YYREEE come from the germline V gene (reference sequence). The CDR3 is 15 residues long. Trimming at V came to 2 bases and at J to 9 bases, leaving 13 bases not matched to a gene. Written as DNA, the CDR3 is TGTGCCAGCAGCTTTGGGACAGACAGATCCGGACGCTACACCTTC. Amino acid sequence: CASSFGTDRSGRYTF.